The rows below give T cell receptor beta chains drawn from one sample of a study of blood T cell repertoires in COVID-19. Libraries were prepared by immunoSEQ multiplex PCR; TCRdb keeps only in-frame clonotypes and omits some of them. Among roughly 400,000 clones, over 75% were seen once, and the ten largest hold 1.4%. What was sequenced was PBMCs or T cells enriched from blood (not recorded which). The receptors here all came from a woman younger than 35 who had been exposed to COVID-19. CDR3s include the opening cysteine and the closing phenylalanine or tryptophan. The D gene is left open where the match is weak. Some rows mark clone size as missing; the rest say once, few, many or name a class of expanded clone.

j_call | clone_size | v_call | d_call | cdr3_aa | cdr3_nt
TRBJ1-3 | few | TRBV7-8 | NA | CASSLVITAGNTIYF | TGTGCCAGCAGCTTAGTAATCACTGCTGGAAACACCATATATTTT
TRBJ1-4 | NA | TRBV4-3 | TRBD1 | CASSHNLLSGTANEKLFF | TGCGCCAGCAGCCACAACCTTCTCTCCGGGACAGCTAATGAAAAACTGTTTTTT
TRBJ2-1 | NA | TRBV12-5 | TRBD2 | CASGLVLLAGGGNEQFF | TGTGCTAGTGGTTTGGTACTCCTAGCGGGAGGGGGAAATGAGCAGTTCTTC
TRBJ2-7 | NA | TRBV19 | TRBD1 | CASKGARDEQYF | TGTGCCAGTAAGGGGGCTAGAGACGAGCAGTACTTC
TRBJ2-7 | once | TRBV28 | NA | CASSRYYEQYF | TGTGCCAGCAGTCGTTACTACGAGCAGTACTTC
TRBJ2-7 | NA | TRBV6-6 | TRBD1 | CASRPGTGTYEQYF | TGTGCCAGCAGGCCCGGGACAGGGACCTACGAGCAGTACTTC
TRBJ2-5 | NA | TRBV6-2/TRBV6-3 | NA | CASSQIGQQETQYF | TGTGCCAGCAGCCAGATTGGACAGCAAGAGACCCAGTACTTC
TRBJ1-4 | NA | TRBV19 | TRBD1 | CASTEGVTGGIGKLFF | TGTGCCAGTACCGAAGGGGTCACAGGGGGTATCGGAAAACTGTTTTTT
TRBJ1-2 | NA | TRBV9 | TRBD1 | CASSVATRDREEGYTF | TGTGCCAGCAGCGTAGCTACGAGGGACAGGGAGGAGGGCTACACCTTC
TRBJ2-7 | NA | TRBV7-9 | NA | CASSLTVRQYF | TGTGCCAGCAGCCTGACAGTTCGGCAGTACTTC
TRBJ1-1 | NA | TRBV28 | NA | CASRPAQTGNTEAFF | TGTGCCAGCAGACCAGCTCAAACAGGGAACACTGAAGCTTTCTTT
TRBJ1-1 | NA | TRBV18 | NA | CASSPQGSDTEAFF | TGTGCCAGCTCTCCTCAGGGTTCGGACACTGAAGCTTTCTTT
TRBJ1-1 | NA | TRBV9 | TRBD1 | CASSDNRDRVGNTEAFF | TGTGCCAGCAGCGACAACCGGGACAGGGTTGGGAACACTGAAGCTTTCTTT
TRBJ1-4 | NA | TRBV19 | NA | CASAGVLNEKLFF | TGTGCCAGCGCCGGGGTGCTTAATGAAAAACTGTTTTTT
TRBJ2-1 | NA | TRBV29-1 | NA | CSVVPYGVEQFF | TGCAGCGTTGTTCCATACGGGGTGGAGCAGTTCTTC
TRBJ2-1 | NA | TRBV5-1 | TRBD2 | CASSLDKRGSSYNEQFF | TGCGCCAGCAGCTTGGACAAGCGGGGGAGCTCCTACAATGAGCAGTTCTTC
TRBJ1-3 | NA | TRBV11-3 | NA | CASSEDFGNTIYF | TGTGCCAGCAGTGAGGACTTTGGAAACACCATATATTTT
TRBJ1-1 | NA | TRBV7-2 | NA | CASSESLNTEAFF | TGTGCCAGCAGCGAAAGCTTGAACACTGAAGCTTTCTTT
TRBJ1-6 | NA | TRBV4-1 | TRBD1 | CASSQEGGGTGPNSPLHF | TGCGCCAGCAGCCAAGAAGGGGGTGGGACAGGTCCCAATTCACCCCTCCACTTT
TRBJ1-4 | NA | TRBV27 | NA | CASRGEEEKLFF | TGTGCCAGCAGGGGGGAGGAGGAAAAACTGTTTTTT
TRBJ1-2 | NA | TRBV28 | NA | CASRDRGVGYTF | TGTGCCAGCAGGGACCGGGGGGTCGGCTACACCTTC
TRBJ2-7 | NA | TRBV16 | NA | CASSQQTYRAAEQYF | TGTGCCAGCAGCCAACAAACCTACAGGGCAGCCGAGCAGTACTTC
TRBJ1-1 | NA | TRBV28 | NA | CASSLGGSVPTTAFF | TGTGCCAGCAGTTTGGGAGGGTCAGTCCCTACAACGGCTTTCTTT
TRBJ1-2 | few | TRBV7-2 | TRBD1 | CASSLAPQGVGYGYTF | TGTGCCAGCAGCTTAGCGCCACAGGGGGTAGGCTATGGCTACACCTTC
TRBJ2-1 | once | TRBV5-1 | TRBD1 | CASSLDRVQEQFF | TGCGCCAGCAGCCTGGACAGGGTGCAGGAGCAGTTCTTC
TRBJ2-7 | once | TRBV5-5 | TRBD2 | CASRPSLAGGPGGQYF | TGTGCCAGCAGACCGTCACTAGCGGGAGGCCCAGGCGGGCAGTACTTC
TRBJ2-7 | NA | TRBV11-2 | TRBD1 | CASRIPGQAPYEQYF | TGTGCCAGCAGGATCCCGGGACAGGCACCCTACGAGCAGTACTTC
TRBJ2-1 | NA | TRBV27 | TRBD2 | CASSLIAGGPNEQFF | TGTGCCAGCAGTTTAATAGCGGGGGGGCCCAATGAGCAGTTCTTC
TRBJ2-1 | NA | TRBV7-9 | TRBD1 | CASSLGQGGRSYNEQFF | TGTGCCAGCAGCTTGGGACAGGGGGGCCGCTCCTACAATGAGCAGTTCTTC
TRBJ1-5 | NA | TRBV28 | NA | CASSLNGGSNQPQHF | TGTGCCAGCAGTTTAAACGGAGGTAGCAATCAGCCCCAGCATTTT
TRBJ2-3 | NA | TRBV6-1 | NA | CASSEQTDTDTQYF | TGTGCCAGCAGTGAACAGACAGACACAGATACGCAGTATTTT
TRBJ2-1 | NA | TRBV7-9 | TRBD2 | CASSLRLAGGVDEQFF | TGTGCCAGCAGCTTACGGCTAGCGGGAGGCGTCGATGAGCAGTTCTTC
TRBJ2-1 | NA | TRBV28 | NA | CASSLQYNEQFF | TGTGCCAGCAGTTTGCAGTACAATGAGCAGTTCTTC
TRBJ1-1 | NA | TRBV5-5 | TRBD1 | CATMGTGGINEAFF | TGTGCCACCATGGGGACAGGGGGGATCAATGAAGCTTTCTTT
TRBJ2-3 | NA | TRBV3-1/TRBV3-2 | TRBD2 | CASSQISGGEWDTQYF | TGTGCCAGCAGCCAAATTAGCGGGGGGGAGTGGGATACGCAGTATTTT
TRBJ2-3 | NA | TRBV7-2 | NA | CASSLMAGTDTQYF | TGTGCCAGCAGCTTAATGGCCGGCACAGATACGCAGTATTTT
TRBJ1-1 | NA | TRBV7-2 | TRBD1 | CASSLPEDRGFTNTEAFF | TGTGCCAGCAGCTTACCTGAGGACAGGGGATTCACGAACACTGAAGCTTTCTTT
TRBJ2-7 | NA | TRBV29-1 | TRBD2 | CSVEDGTSGSSYEQYF | TGCAGCGTTGAAGATGGGACTAGCGGGAGCTCCTACGAGCAGTACTTC
TRBJ2-7 | NA | TRBV14 | NA | CASSQGLGPYEQYF | TGTGCCAGCAGCCAAGGCCTTGGCCCCTACGAGCAGTACTTC
TRBJ2-1 | NA | TRBV3-1/TRBV3-2 | NA | CASSQTQGSYNEQFF | TGTGCCAGCAGCCAAACACAGGGCTCCTACAATGAGCAGTTCTTC
TRBJ1-6 | NA | TRBV6-6 | TRBD1 | CASSRESQGARNSPLHF | TGTGCCAGCAGTCGGGAATCTCAGGGGGCACGGAATTCACCCCTCCACTTT
TRBJ1-1 | NA | TRBV28 | NA | CASSSRRGGNTEAFF | TGTGCCAGCAGTTCCCGACGAGGAGGGAACACTGAAGCTTTCTTT
TRBJ1-2 | NA | TRBV21-1 | NA | CASGLGQVPRGYTF | TGTGCCAGCGGCCTAGGACAGGTCCCTCGGGGCTACACCTTC
TRBJ1-6 | once | TRBV28 | NA | CASSLGRVGNSPLHF | TGTGCCAGCAGTTTGGGCAGGGTGGGTAATTCACCCCTCCACTTT
TRBJ2-5 | NA | TRBV27 | NA | CASNPAGGHQETQYF | TGTGCCAGCAATCCCGCCGGGGGGCACCAAGAGACCCAGTACTTC
TRBJ2-4 | NA | TRBV3-1/TRBV3-2 | NA | CASSQESLAKNIQYF | TGTGCCAGCAGCCAAGAGAGCCTAGCCAAAAACATTCAGTACTTC
TRBJ2-1 | NA | TRBV14 | TRBD2 | CASSQDMGEGLNEQFF | TGTGCCAGCAGCCAAGATATGGGGGAGGGCCTCAATGAGCAGTTCTTC
TRBJ2-5 | NA | TRBV3-1/TRBV3-2 | NA | CASSQARAETQYF | TGTGCCAGCAGCCAAGCCAGGGCGGAGACCCAGTACTTC
TRBJ1-5 | few | TRBV2 | NA | CASSDPRPDQPQHF | TGTGCCAGCAGTGACCCTCGTCCGGATCAGCCCCAGCATTTT